The T cell receptor beta chain under discussion was sequenced for a study of blood T cell repertoires in COVID-19. Study at large: Whether acute or convalescent, the COVID-19 samples came from the United States, Italy and Spain. The analysed material was cDNA or gDNA that came from T cells, B-cell-depleted T cells, or PBMCs.

The CDR3 extends over 16 amino acids. J gave up 2 bases and V 6 bases, and 10 bases lay outside the gene matches. Germline CDR1 MDHEN, CDR2 SYDVKM. Authors' data handling: From reference gene primer amplification, estimates of nucleated cell counts were derived. Clones were read by immunoSEQ multiplex PCR, and TCRdb kept only the in-frame ones, dropping some. That table is the source of V, J and clone size, and D and trimming were worked out from the DNA. The sample has some 14,000 clones; roughly 80% are singletons. This receptor was obtained from a human donor in a cohort sampled during active COVID-19. The sequenced sample was peripheral blood. The gene calls are TRBV28 and TRBJ1-5, with 7 bases matching TRBD1. The CDR3 bases are TGTGCCAGCAGACCTGACAGGGCCCAAGGCAATCAGCCCCAGCATTTT. It encodes CASRPDRAQGNQPQHF.